These 5 T cell receptor beta chains originate from one sample sequenced in a study of T cell responses to AZD1222 COVID-19 vaccine. Sequencing was performed with immunoSEQ multiplex PCR; in TCRdb, only in-frame clones are kept and a portion is missing. The data show approximately 82,000 clones, approximately 90% seen once. Source: peripheral blood, taken 28 days after the second AZD1222 dose. These receptors originate from an adult who received the AZD1222 COVID-19 vaccine.

The count of this clone is one. V usage is TRBV5-8 and J usage is TRBJ1-2, with D hard to call. Germline V gene data show CDR1 as SGHTS and CDR2 as YDEGEE. The ends were cut back, 5 bases at V and 7 bases at J, with 6 bases in the middle. The CDR3 contains 10 residues. The CDR3 is CASRRGGYTF. In DNA, the CDR3 is TGTGCCAGCAGGCGCGGTGGCTACACCTTC.

This clone has just one count. This chain uses TRBV6-5 with TRBJ1-5; 7 nucleotides agree with TRBD1. Germline values: CDR1 MNHEY, CDR2 SVGAGI. V trimming: 6 bases; J trimming: 0 bases; junction bases outside the gene matches: 5. The CDR3 covers 15 residues. In DNA form, the CDR3 reads TGTGCCAGCAGACTCGGGACAGTTAGCAATCAGCCCCAGCATTTT. This sequence encodes CASRLGTVSNQPQHF.

The CDR3 spells CASSRGSPLHF. The DNA of the CDR3 is TGCGCCAGCAGTAGGGGTTCACCCCTCCACTTT. This chain uses TRBV10-1 with TRBJ1-6; a possible D gene is TRBD1 (5 bases). Germline CDR1 is WNHNN and CDR2 is SYGVQD (reference sequence). The V end was cut by 5 bases, the J end by 9 bases, with 5 bases between. This CDR3 comprises 11 residues.

The chain employs TRBV2 and TRBJ1-1, with unresolved D. The germline gives CDR1 SNHLY, CDR2 FYNNEI. The CDR3 spans 16 residues. V was cut by 8 bases and J by 3 bases, with 22 bases left in between. The CDR3 loop reads CASGDLGFARDTEAFF. Written as DNA, the CDR3 is TGTGCCAGCGGCGACCTTGGATTTGCGAGGGACACTGAAGCTTTCTTT.

The chain joins TRBV18 to TRBJ1-1, with 7 positions matching TRBD1. The CDR3 extends over 19 amino acids. Germline CDR1 and CDR2: KGHSH and LQKENI. V trimming: 0 bases; J trimming: 4 bases; junction bases outside the gene matches: 17. CDR3 protein: CASSPPTGSPYLLTTEAFF. CDR3 coding DNA: TGTGCCAGCTCACCACCGACAGGGTCGCCGTATCTGCTTACCACTGAAGCTTTCTTT.